One sample yielded the 10 T cell receptor beta chains listed below, sequenced in a study of blood T cells in healthy people across ages. Combining a sample-barcoded 5' primer with a J-beta primer mix, a second PCR ran for about 7 to 12 cycles. TCRdb re-called the 5' RACE reads through MiXCR, storing one row per CDR3 protein. The profile shows 600,000 to 800,000 distinct CDR3 sequences, approximately 21% of them singletons. Specimen: blood. The source is a man between 70 and 80 years old in good health.

This clonotype was picked up a small number of times. The chain is built from TRBV14 and TRBJ2-1, with a tentative D call TRBD2 (6 bases). The CDR3 covers 15 residues. V gave up 2 bases and J gave up 6 bases, with 14 bases separating them. Germline V gene data show CDR1 as SGHDN and CDR2 as FVKESK. The CDR3 loop reads CASSQRRGASNEQFF. The CDR3, as DNA: TGTGCCAGCAGCCAACGGAGGGGCGCCTCCAATGAGCAGTTCTTC.

Of note for this clonotype: Germline is not matched at one junction end, which may reflect a read error. The V gene is TRBV9, the J gene TRBJ2-6; the D gene is possibly TRBD1 (5 bases). The CDR3 covers 15 residues. Germline CDR1 SGDLS, CDR2 YYNGEE. The CDR3 here is CASSVPVSGANALTF. The CDR3 region has the DNA TGTGCCAGCAGCGTCCCAGTCTCTGGGGCCAACGCCCTGACTTTC.

The CDR3: CASSQEGASTNEKLFF. The CDR3 bases are TGTGCCAGCAGCCAAGAAGGTGCTTCAACTAATGAAAAACTGTTTTTT. This chain links TRBV3-1 with TRBJ1-4; D is unclear. The CDR3 has 16 amino acids. In germline, CDR1 is LGHDT, CDR2 YNNKEL (reference sequence). V was trimmed by 0 bases and J by 0 bases, leaving 8 bases between them.

There are many counts of this clonotype. The chain has TRBV24-1 and TRBJ2-1; D gene uncertain. The CDR3 spans 15 residues. CDR1 and CDR2 (germline): KGHDR, SFDVKD. The ends were cut back, 2 bases at V and 8 bases at J, with 15 bases in the middle. CDR3: CATSDSTPSIDEQFF. The CDR3 region has the DNA TGTGCCACCAGTGATTCCACCCCAAGTATCGATGAGCAGTTCTTC.

This chain links TRBV12-3 or TRBV12-4 with TRBJ2-5; possible D gene TRBD2, 6 bases. CDR3 length: 16 residues. V was shortened by 2 bases and J by 0 bases, with 13 bases between the two germline ends. CDR3 sequence: CASSLSVGGNQETQYF. The CDR3 coding sequence is TGTGCCAGCAGTTTATCGGTGGGAGGAAACCAAGAGACCCAGTACTTC.

This clonotype occurred a few times. CDR3 protein: CSARDSTSNEQYF. In DNA form, the CDR3 reads TGCAGTGCTAGAGATTCGACTAGCAACGAGCAGTACTTC. The chain links TRBV20-1 to TRBJ2-7, with TRBD2 matching 7 bases. Per germline, CDR1 DFQATT and CDR2 SNEGSKA (reference sequence). The CDR3 sequence is 13 residues long. V lost 0 bases to trimming and J lost 5 bases; unmatched junction nucleotides: 4.

This clonotype was counted a few times. The chain uses TRBV29-1 and TRBJ2-3, with TRBD2 identical over 13 bases. The V gene end was trimmed by 5 bases and the J gene end by 3 bases; junction bases not matched to a gene: 17. This CDR3 region has 19 residues. In germline, CDR1 is SQVTM, CDR2 ANQGSEA. For the CDR3, the DNA is TGCAGCGTTCGTCCTAGAATGTGGACTAGCGGGAGTTTAACAGATACGCAGTATTTT. Its protein is CSVRPRMWTSGSLTDTQYF.

Concerning this clonotype itself: Germline and junction disagree at one end, which may indicate a read error. V and J are TRBV7-2 and TRBJ2-4; D is unresolved. Germline CDR1 SGHTA, CDR2 FQGNSA. The CDR3 sequence is 14 residues long. CDR3 bases: TGTGCCAGCAGCTTAGACTTAGCCAAAAGCATTCAGTACTTC. This gives the protein CASSLDLAKSIQYF.

Only a few counts were recorded for this clonotype. This rearrangement joins TRBV19 to TRBJ2-7; 12 nucleotides line up with TRBD2. Germline lookup yields CDR1 LNHDA and CDR2 SQIVND (reference sequence). The V segment lost 5 bases and the J segment 1 base; nucleotides outside the gene matches: 3. The CDR3 sequence is 15 residues long. CDR3 in amino acids: CASSASGRGSYEQYF. CDR3 coding DNA: TGTGCCAGTAGTGCTAGCGGGAGGGGTTCCTACGAGCAGTACTTC.

This clonotype was seen only a few times. The chain links TRBV24-1 to TRBJ1-5; D is perhaps TRBD1 (6 bases). Looked up from germline, CDR1 is KGHDR and CDR2 is SFDVKD. This CDR3 is built from 15 residues. V lost 4 bases to trimming and J lost 3 bases, with 12 bases between them. The CDR3 DNA follows: TGTGCCACCAGTGAGACCAGGGGAAACAATCAGCCCCAGCATTTT. Amino acids: CATSETRGNNQPQHF.